The 10 T cell receptor beta chains below were found in one sample sequenced in a study of blood T cells in healthy people across ages. It was with a sample-barcoded 5' primer and a J-beta primer mix that a second PCR of about 7 to 12 cycles was run. TCRdb fed the 5' RACE reads into MiXCR, producing one record per CDR3 protein. This table has 1.8 million or so distinct CDR3 sequences, about two fifths appearing once. The sample consisted of blood. The receptors here all came from a human donor in good health.

This clonotype was detected a few times. This chain uses TRBV7-9 with TRBJ2-3; D is unclear. CDR1 is SEHNR and CDR2 is FQNEAQ in the germline V gene (reference sequence). With 4 bases removed from V and 6 bases from J, the gap between germline ends came to 8 bases. The CDR3 extends over 12 amino acids. The CDR3: CASSYRHDTQYF. The CDR3 bases are TGTGCCAGCAGCTACCGCCATGATACGCAGTATTTT.

The gene calls are TRBV5-1 and TRBJ1-2; D uncertain. Per germline, CDR1 SGHRS and CDR2 YFSETQ. V was trimmed by 3 bases and J by 2 bases, leaving 17 bases between them. This CDR3 region has 16 residues. The CDR3 DNA reads as TGCGCCAGCAGCTGGAATGCAGTGGCGTCAAACTATGGCTACACCTTC. As protein: CASSWNAVASNYGYTF.

The chain is built from TRBV21-1 and TRBJ2-7; the D call in the table, TRBD1, was not verified against the DNA. TRBV21-1 is recorded as a pseudogene. CDR3 size: 15 residues. The CDR3 loop reads CASSNMDRGVNEQYF. The DNA of the CDR3 is TGTGCCAGCAGCAATATGGACAGGGGCGTAAACGAGCAGTACTTC.

This clonotype has a handful of counts. This chain connects TRBV29-1 to TRBJ1-4; no definite D call. CDR3 length: 15 amino acids. Germline CDR1 is SQVTM and CDR2 is ANQGSEA. V gave up 6 bases and J gave up 7 bases, with 21 bases separating them. This CDR3 is CSVPLWTAIFEKLFF. The CDR3 DNA is TGCAGCGTCCCGCTGTGGACGGCTATTTTTGAAAAACTGTTTTTT.

CDR3 loop: CASSPGRDSMNTEAFF. Written as DNA, the CDR3 is TGCGCCAGCAGCCCGGGCAGGGATTCCATGAACACTGAAGCTTTCTTT. The rearrangement uses TRBV5-1 and TRBJ1-1, with D possibly matching TRBD1 (5 bases). The CDR3 length is 16 residues. The germline gives CDR1 SGHRS, CDR2 YFSETQ. V was cut by 4 bases and J by 0 bases, with 16 bases left in between.

This clonotype has only a few counts. The chain employs TRBV12-3 or TRBV12-4 and TRBJ2-1; D perhaps matches TRBD2 (6 bases). This CDR3 region has 15 residues. V lost 5 bases to trimming and J lost 10 bases, with 21 bases between them. The CDR3 here is CASSTRDSRPEEQFF. The CDR3 DNA follows: TGTGCCAGCAGTACCCGGGACTCTCGACCTGAGGAGCAGTTCTTC.

Remarks on this clonotype: One end of the junction does not line up with germline, which may come from a read error. The genes are TRBV6-5 and TRBJ2-5, with D hard to call. CDR1 is MNHEY, CDR2 SVGAGI, per germline. This CDR3 has 13 residues. CDR3 DNA: TGTGCCAGTAGTTCAGTATTCCAAGAGACCCAGTACTTC. This codes for CASSSVFQETQYF.

This clonotype was counted between two and nine times. The chain uses TRBV28 and TRBJ2-1; the D call may be TRBD1 or TRBD2 (5 bases each). Trimming removed 5 bases at V and 0 bases at J, with 11 bases between. Germline CDR1 reads MDHEN; CDR2 reads SYDVKM. The CDR3 sequence is 15 residues long. CDR3: CASSNPGSSYNEQFF. CDR3 DNA: TGTGCCAGCAGTAACCCAGGGAGCTCCTACAATGAGCAGTTCTTC.

The chain links TRBV5-1 to TRBJ2-1; D remains ambiguous. V lost 2 bases, J lost 5 bases, and 11 bases lay in between. CDR3 size: 14 residues. The germline V gene encodes CDR1 SGHRS and CDR2 YFSETQ. This CDR3 reads CASSLRVQDNEQFF. The CDR3 bases are TGCGCCAGCAGCTTAAGGGTCCAGGACAATGAGCAGTTCTTC.

This clonotype was counted between two and nine times. Here the CDR3 DNA reads TGTGCCAGCACGGACGTTGGGAATGAGCAGTTCTTC. Its protein is CASTDVGNEQFF. This chain connects TRBV28 to TRBJ2-1; D is unresolved. The CDR3 sequence is 12 residues long. Germline loops: CDR1 MDHEN, CDR2 SYDVKM. Deletions cut 7 bases from V and 7 bases from J, with 11 bases between. The entire variable domain, with the rest obtained from reference TRBV28 and TRBJ2-1, is as follows: DVKVTQSSRYLVKRTGEKVFLECVQDMDHENMFWYRQDPGLGLRLIYFSYDVKMKEKGDIPEGYSVSREKKERFSLILESASTNQTSMYLCASTDVGNEQFFGPGTRLTVL.